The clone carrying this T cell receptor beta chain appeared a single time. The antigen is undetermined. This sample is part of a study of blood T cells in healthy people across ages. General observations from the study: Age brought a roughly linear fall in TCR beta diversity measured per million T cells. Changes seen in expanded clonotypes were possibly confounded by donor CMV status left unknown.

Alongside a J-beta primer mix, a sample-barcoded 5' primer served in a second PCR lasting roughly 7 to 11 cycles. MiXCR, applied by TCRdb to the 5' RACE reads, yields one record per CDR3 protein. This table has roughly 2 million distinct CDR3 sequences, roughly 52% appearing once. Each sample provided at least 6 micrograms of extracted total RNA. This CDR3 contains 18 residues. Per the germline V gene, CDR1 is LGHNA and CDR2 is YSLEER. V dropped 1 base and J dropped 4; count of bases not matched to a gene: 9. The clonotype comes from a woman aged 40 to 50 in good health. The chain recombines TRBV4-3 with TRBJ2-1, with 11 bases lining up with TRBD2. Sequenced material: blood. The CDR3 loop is CASSQAASGGPTYNEQFF. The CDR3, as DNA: TGCGCCAGCAGCCAAGCGGCTAGCGGGGGGCCAACGTACAATGAGCAGTTCTTC.